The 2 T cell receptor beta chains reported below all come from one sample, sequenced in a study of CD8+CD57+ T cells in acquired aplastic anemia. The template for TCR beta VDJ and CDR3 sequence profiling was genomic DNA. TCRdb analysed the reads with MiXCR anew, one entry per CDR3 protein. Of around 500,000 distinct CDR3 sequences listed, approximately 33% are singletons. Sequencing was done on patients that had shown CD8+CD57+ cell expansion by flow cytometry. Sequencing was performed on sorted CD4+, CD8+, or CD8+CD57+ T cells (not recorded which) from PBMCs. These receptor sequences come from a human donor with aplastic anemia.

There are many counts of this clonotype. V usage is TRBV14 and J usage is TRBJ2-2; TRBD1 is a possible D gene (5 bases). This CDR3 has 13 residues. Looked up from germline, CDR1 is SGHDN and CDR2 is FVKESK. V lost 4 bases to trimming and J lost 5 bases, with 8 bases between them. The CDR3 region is CASSRRVTGELFF. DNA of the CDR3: TGTGCCAGCAGCCGCAGGGTTACCGGGGAGCTGTTTTTT.

The CDR3 region is CASSVRDRTNSPLHF. The CDR3, as DNA: TGCGCCAGCAGCGTCCGGGACAGAACCAATTCACCCCTCCACTTT. The gene calls are TRBV5-1 and TRBJ1-6; the match to TRBD1 covers 7 bases. This CDR3 comprises 15 residues. Germline CDR1 is SGHRS and CDR2 is YFSETQ. The V segment lost 4 bases and the J segment 7 bases; nucleotides outside the gene matches: 8.